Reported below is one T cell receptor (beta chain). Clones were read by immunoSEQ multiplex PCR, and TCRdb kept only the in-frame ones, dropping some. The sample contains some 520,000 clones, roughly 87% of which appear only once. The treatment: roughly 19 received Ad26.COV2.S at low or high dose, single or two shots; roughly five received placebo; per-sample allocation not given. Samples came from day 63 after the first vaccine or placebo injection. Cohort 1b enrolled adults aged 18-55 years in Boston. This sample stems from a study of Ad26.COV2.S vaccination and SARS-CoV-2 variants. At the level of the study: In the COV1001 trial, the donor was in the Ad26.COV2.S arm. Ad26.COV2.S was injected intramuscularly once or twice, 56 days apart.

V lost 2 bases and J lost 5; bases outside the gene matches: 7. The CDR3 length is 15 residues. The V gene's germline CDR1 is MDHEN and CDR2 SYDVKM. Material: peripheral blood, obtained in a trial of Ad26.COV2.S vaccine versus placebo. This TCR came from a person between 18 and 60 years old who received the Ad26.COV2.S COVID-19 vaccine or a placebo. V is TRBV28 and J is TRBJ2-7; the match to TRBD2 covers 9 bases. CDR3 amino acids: CASSLRPGGRDEQYF. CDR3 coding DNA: TGTGCCAGCAGTTTAAGGCCCGGCGGGAGGGACGAGCAGTACTTC.